These 13 T cell receptor beta chains originate from one sample sequenced in a study of tumour-infiltrating T cells in Burkitt lymphoma. Sequencing was performed with immunoSEQ multiplex PCR; in TCRdb, only in-frame clones are kept and a portion is missing. Here the sample spans 43,000 or so clones, less than 40% being singletons. The sample comprised tumor tissue. The receptors originated from a human donor with Burkitt lymphoma.

J is TRBJ1-3 and V is TRBV10-2; D unclear. V lost 10 bases and J 6 bases, leaving 16 bases between the germline ends. The CDR3 is 13 residues long. Germline CDR1 and CDR2: WSHSY and SAAADI. CDR3 DNA sequence: TGCGCCACCACGGGATCCGGGTTAAACACCATATATTTT. It translates to CATTGSGLNTIYF.

Points on this clone: Relative to the germline gene, one junction end is altered; a read error may explain this. CDR3 in amino acids: CTSSIPGFEAFF. The CDR3 nucleotides are TGTACCAGCAGCATACCGGGGTTTGAAGCTTTCTTT. The chain is built from TRBV6-5 and TRBJ1-1, with no clear D. The CDR3 consists of 12 residues. The germline gives CDR1 MNHEY, CDR2 SVGAGI.

This clone was observed many times. This chain joins TRBV10-2 and TRBJ1-2; D remains unclear. V lost 3 bases to trimming and J lost 4 bases, with 3 bases between them. From germline, CDR1 is WSHSY and CDR2 SAAADI. This CDR3 spans 11 amino acids. The CDR3 region has the DNA TGCGCCAGCAGTGACAGCTATGGCTACACCTTC. Protein product: CASSDSYGYTF.

The chain couples TRBV10-3 to TRBJ2-5, with D uncertain. The germline V and J ends were trimmed by 2 bases and 4 bases, with 17 bases remaining between them. Germline lookup yields CDR1 ENHRY and CDR2 SYGVKD. The CDR3 sequence is 16 residues long. Here the CDR3 DNA reads TGTGCCATCAGTGAGCCCTCCCTAGGGTCGCGAGAGACCCAGTACTTC. This codes for CAISEPSLGSRETQYF.

The rearrangement links TRBV29-1 to TRBJ2-3, with D unclear. Germline V gives CDR1 SQVTM, CDR2 ANQGSEA. V was trimmed by 4 bases and J by 2 bases, leaving 13 bases between them. The CDR3 loop spans 14 amino acids. The CDR3 loop is CSVGKLTNTDTQYF. The CDR3 coding sequence is TGCAGCGTTGGGAAGCTGACCAACACAGATACGCAGTATTTT.

The chain is built from TRBV5-1 and TRBJ2-3; D gene uncertain. The V and J ends lost 0 bases and 0 bases respectively, with 11 bases between them. CDR1 and CDR2 from the germline V gene are SGHRS and YFSETQ. CDR3 length equals 16 residues. The CDR3: CASSLAGESSTDTQYF. DNA of the CDR3: TGCGCCAGCAGCTTGGCCGGTGAATCTAGCACAGATACGCAGTATTTT. The full variable domain, rest sourced from reference TRBV5-1 and TRBJ2-3, is KAGVTQTPRYLIKTRGQQVTLSCSPISGHRSVSWYQQTPGQGLQFLFEYFSETQRNKGNFPGRFSGRQFSNSRSEMNVSTLELGDSALYLCASSLAGESSTDTQYFGPGTRLTVL.

The chain couples TRBV5-1 to TRBJ1-1; D unclear. The V end was cut by 1 base, the J end by 1 base, with 8 bases between. The germline V gene encodes CDR1 SGHRS and CDR2 YFSETQ. The CDR3 has 14 residues. DNA for the CDR3: TGCGCCAGCAGCTTGCTCGGGGAGAACACTGAAGCTTTCTTT. Its translation is CASSLLGENTEAFF.

V and J are TRBV6-6 and TRBJ2-1; D gene ambiguous. Germline CDR1 is MNHNY and CDR2 is SVGAGI (reference sequence). The CDR3 spans 12 residues. Between the trimmed V and J ends, which lost 2 bases and 10 bases, there was a span of 9 bases. CDR3 loop: CASSYRLREQFF. The CDR3 DNA reads TGTGCCAGCAGTTACCGCTTGAGGGAGCAGTTCTTC.

The genes are TRBV5-6 and TRBJ1-2; no reliable D call. CDR1 is SGHDT, CDR2 YYEEEE, per germline. The CDR3 consists of 17 residues. V lost 1 base and J 4 bases, leaving 20 bases between the germline ends. CDR3 residues: CASSLMGYVHKSYGYTF. The CDR3 nucleotides read TGTGCCAGCAGCTTGATGGGTTATGTGCACAAGAGCTATGGCTACACCTTC.

The chain carries TRBV27 and TRBJ2-7; a possible D gene is TRBD1 (6 bases). CDR3 length equals 15 residues. V lost 5 bases and J lost 5, with 19 bases in between. CDR1 is MNHEY, CDR2 SMNVEV, per germline (reference sequence). The CDR3 nucleotides are TGTGCCAGCAGTACCCTGGGACATCTCGAGGACGAGCAGTACTTC. It yields the protein CASSTLGHLEDEQYF.

CDR3 residues: CASSYSGQGFEKLFF. The DNA for the CDR3 is TGTGCCAGCAGTTACTCCGGACAGGGTTTTGAAAAACTGTTTTTT. The gene calls are TRBV6-5 and TRBJ1-4; 8 bases align to TRBD1. V was clipped by 0 bases and J by 7 bases; unmatched bases: 4. Per the germline V gene, CDR1 is MNHEY and CDR2 is SVGAGI. This CDR3 has 15 amino acids.

This clone appeared a few times. The chain combines TRBV7-9 with TRBJ1-1; tentatively, D is TRBD1 (6 bases). Germline assignment: CDR1 SEHNR and CDR2 FQNEAQ (reference sequence). The CDR3 is made up of 16 amino acids. Trimming stripped 1 base from V and 5 bases from J, with 17 bases between. CDR3 sequence: CASSLDGMGARTEAFF. The CDR3 DNA follows: TGTGCCAGCAGCTTAGATGGAATGGGGGCGCGGACTGAAGCTTTCTTT.

The genes are TRBV7-3 and TRBJ1-1, with 8 bases lining up with TRBD1. The CDR3 loop spans 11 amino acids. CDR1 is SGHTA and CDR2 is FQGTGA in the germline V gene. V was clipped by 5 bases and J by 10 bases; unmatched bases: 3. CDR3 nucleotides: TGTGCCAGCAGCCAACAGGGGGGAGCTTTCTTT. It specifies CASSQQGGAFF.